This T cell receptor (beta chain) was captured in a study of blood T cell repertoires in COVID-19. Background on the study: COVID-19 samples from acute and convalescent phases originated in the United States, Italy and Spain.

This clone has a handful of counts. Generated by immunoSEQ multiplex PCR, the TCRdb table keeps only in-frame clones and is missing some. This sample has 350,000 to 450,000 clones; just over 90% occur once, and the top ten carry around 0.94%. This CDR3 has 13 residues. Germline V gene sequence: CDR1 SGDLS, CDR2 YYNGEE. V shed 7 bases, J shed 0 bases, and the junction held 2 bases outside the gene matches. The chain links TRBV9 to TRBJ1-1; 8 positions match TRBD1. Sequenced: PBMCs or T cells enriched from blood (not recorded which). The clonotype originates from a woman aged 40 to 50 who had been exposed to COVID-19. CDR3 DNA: TGTGCCAGCTCAGGGGGCTTGAACACTGAAGCTTTCTTT. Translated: CASSGGLNTEAFF.